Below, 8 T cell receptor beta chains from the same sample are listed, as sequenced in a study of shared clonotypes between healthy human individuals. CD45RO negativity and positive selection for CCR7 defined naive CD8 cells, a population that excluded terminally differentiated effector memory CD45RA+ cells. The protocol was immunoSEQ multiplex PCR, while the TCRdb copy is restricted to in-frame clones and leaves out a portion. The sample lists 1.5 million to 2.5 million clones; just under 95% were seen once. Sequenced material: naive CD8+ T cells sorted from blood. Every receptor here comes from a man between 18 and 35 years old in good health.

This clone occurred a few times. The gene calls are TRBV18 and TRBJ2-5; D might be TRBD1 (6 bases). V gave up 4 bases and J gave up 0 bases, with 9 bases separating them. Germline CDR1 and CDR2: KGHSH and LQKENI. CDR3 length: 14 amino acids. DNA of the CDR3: TGTGCCAGCTCACTTTACAGGGACCAAGAGACCCAGTACTTC. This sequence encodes CASSLYRDQETQYF.

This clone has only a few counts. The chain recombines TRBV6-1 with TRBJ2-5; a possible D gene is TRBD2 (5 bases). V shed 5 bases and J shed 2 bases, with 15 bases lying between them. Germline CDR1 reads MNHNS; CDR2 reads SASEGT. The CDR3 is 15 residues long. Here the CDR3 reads CASSTGLSRQETQYF. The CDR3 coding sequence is TGTGCCAGCAGTACCGGACTTTCACGTCAAGAGACCCAGTACTTC.

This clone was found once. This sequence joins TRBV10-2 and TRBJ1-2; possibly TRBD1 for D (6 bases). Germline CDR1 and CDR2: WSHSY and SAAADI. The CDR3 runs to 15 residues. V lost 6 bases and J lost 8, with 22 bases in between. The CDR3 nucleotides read TGCGCCAGCAGGGCGTACGCCGGGGACAACGGGGGCTACACCTTC. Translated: CASRAYAGDNGGYTF.

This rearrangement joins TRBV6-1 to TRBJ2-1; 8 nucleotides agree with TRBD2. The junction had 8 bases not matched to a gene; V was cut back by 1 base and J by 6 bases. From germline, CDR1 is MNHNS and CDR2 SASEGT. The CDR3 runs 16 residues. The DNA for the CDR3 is TGTGCCAGCAGTGAAGGGGGAGCGGGAGTGTTCAATGAGCAGTTCTTC. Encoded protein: CASSEGGAGVFNEQFF.

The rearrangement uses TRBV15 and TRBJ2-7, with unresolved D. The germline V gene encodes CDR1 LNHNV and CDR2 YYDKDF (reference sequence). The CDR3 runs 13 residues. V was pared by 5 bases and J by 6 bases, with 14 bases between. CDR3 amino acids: CATSVGTTPEQYF. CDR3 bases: TGTGCCACCAGCGTCGGAACGACCCCCGAGCAGTACTTC.

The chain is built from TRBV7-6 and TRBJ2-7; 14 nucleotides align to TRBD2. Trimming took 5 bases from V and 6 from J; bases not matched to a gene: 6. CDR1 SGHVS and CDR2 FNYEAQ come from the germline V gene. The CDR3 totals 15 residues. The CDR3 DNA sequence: TGTGCCAGCAGCCCTCCGGGACTAGCGGGAGTCGAGCAGTACTTC. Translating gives CASSPPGLAGVEQYF. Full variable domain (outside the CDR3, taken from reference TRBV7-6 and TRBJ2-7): GAGVSQSPRYKVTKRGQDVALRCDPISGHVSLYWYRQALGQGPEFLTYFNYEAQQDKSGLPNDRFSAERPEGSISTLTIQRTEQRDSAMYRCASSPPGLAGVEQYFGPGTRLTVT.

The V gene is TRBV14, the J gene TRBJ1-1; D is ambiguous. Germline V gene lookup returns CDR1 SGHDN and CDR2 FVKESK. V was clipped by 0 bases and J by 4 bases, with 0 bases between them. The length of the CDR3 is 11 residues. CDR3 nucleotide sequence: TGTGCCAGCAGCCAAGACACTGAAGCTTTCTTT. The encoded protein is CASSQDTEAFF.

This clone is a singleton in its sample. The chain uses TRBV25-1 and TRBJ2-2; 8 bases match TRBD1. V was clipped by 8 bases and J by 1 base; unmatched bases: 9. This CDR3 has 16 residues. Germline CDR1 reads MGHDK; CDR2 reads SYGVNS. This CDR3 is CASEASGQVNTGELFF. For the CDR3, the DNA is TGTGCCAGCGAAGCATCGGGACAGGTGAACACCGGGGAGCTGTTTTTT.